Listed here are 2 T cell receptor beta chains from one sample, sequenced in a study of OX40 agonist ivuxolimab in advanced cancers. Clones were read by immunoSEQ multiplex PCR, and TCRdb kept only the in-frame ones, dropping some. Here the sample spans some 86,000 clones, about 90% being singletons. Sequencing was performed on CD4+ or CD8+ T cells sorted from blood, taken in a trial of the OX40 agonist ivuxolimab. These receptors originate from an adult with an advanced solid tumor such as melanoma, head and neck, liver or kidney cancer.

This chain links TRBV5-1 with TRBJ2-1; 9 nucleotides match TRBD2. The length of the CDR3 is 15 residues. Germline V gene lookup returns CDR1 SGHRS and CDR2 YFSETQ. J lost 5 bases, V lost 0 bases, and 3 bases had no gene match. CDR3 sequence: CASSLDLAGNNEQFF. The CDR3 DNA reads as TGCGCCAGCAGCTTGGACCTAGCGGGGAACAATGAGCAGTTCTTC.

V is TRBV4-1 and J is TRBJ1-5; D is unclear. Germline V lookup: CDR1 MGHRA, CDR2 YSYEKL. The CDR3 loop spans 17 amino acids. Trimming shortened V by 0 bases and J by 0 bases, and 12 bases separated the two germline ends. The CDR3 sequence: CASSQDSLGYSNQPQHF. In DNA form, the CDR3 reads TGCGCCAGCAGCCAAGATTCCCTGGGGTATAGCAATCAGCCCCAGCATTTT.